Shown below are 18 T cell receptor beta chains from a single sample sequenced in a study of molecular identifiers for immune sequencing clone quantification. TCRdb re-analysed the PCR reads in MiXCR, keeping a single row per CDR3 protein. This sample yields about 640,000 distinct CDR3 sequences, of which 20% are seen a single time; roughly 0.9% belongs to the top ten. Sequencing was performed on naive CD8+ T cells from blood, with Jurkat cell RNA spiked in. Described subset: FACS-sorted CD8+CD4-CCR7+CD45RA+ naive T cells. These receptors were obtained from a human donor in good health. Some libraries in this study had Jurkat cell RNA spiked in.

This clonotype has just one count. The chain links TRBV19 to TRBJ1-4; D unresolved. The CDR3 runs 12 residues. V was shortened by 8 bases and J by 5 bases, with 9 bases between the two germline ends. Germline V gene data show CDR1 as LNHDA and CDR2 as SQIVND (reference sequence). In nucleotides, the CDR3 is TGTGCCAGTGGATCCGGGAATGAAAAACTGTTTTTT. It codes for CASGSGNEKLFF.

This clonotype was counted many times. The J gene is TRBJ2-7, the V gene TRBV10-1; possible D gene TRBD1, 6 bases. The CDR3 is made up of 15 amino acids. V was shortened by 8 bases and J by 0 bases, with 17 bases between the two germline ends. Germline CDR1 WNHNN, CDR2 SYGVQD (reference sequence). The CDR3 region has the DNA TGCGCCAGCCCGAGGCCACCGGACAGCTCCTACGAGCAGTACTTC. It is translated as CASPRPPDSSYEQYF.

This clonotype has a count of ten or more. The rearrangement uses TRBV9 and TRBJ2-5; TRBD2 matches at 11 bases. The V and J ends lost 3 bases and 10 bases, in that order; junction bases with no gene match: 14. This CDR3 comprises 16 residues. The germline V gene encodes CDR1 SGDLS and CDR2 YYNGEE. The CDR3 sequence: CASSGELAGALHGQYF. The CDR3 nucleotides read TGTGCCAGCAGCGGAGAACTAGCGGGGGCTCTTCATGGCCAGTACTTC.

The sample holds a few counts of this clonotype. The chain links TRBV6-6 to TRBJ2-7; 12 bases are a match to TRBD2. Germline V gene sequence: CDR1 MNHNY, CDR2 SVGAGI (reference sequence). After removal of 0 bases from V and 7 bases from J, the junction contained 4 bases not matched to a gene. The CDR3 sequence is 15 residues long. The CDR3 DNA reads as TGTGCCAGCAGTTACTCGGCTAGCGGGAGGGGTGAGCAGTACTTC. This translates into CASSYSASGRGEQYF.

This clonotype showed up just a few times. The V gene is TRBV5-1, the J gene TRBJ2-7; TRBD1 matches 7 bases. The CDR3 extends over 15 amino acids. The V gene end was trimmed by 4 bases and the J gene end by 6 bases; junction bases not matched to a gene: 13. Per the germline V gene, CDR1 is SGHRS and CDR2 is YFSETQ. The CDR3 here is CASSPLFLGGGEQYF. The DNA of the CDR3 is TGCGCCAGCAGCCCCCTTTTCCTAGGGGGCGGCGAGCAGTACTTC.

At least ten counts were recorded for this clonotype. The chain has TRBV6-2 or TRBV6-3 and TRBJ1-1; D is unclear. CDR1 and CDR2 (germline): MNHEY, SVGEGT. With 8 bases removed from V and 8 bases from J, the gap between germline ends came to 18 bases. This CDR3 has 13 amino acids. CDR3 region: CASVGSILVEAFF. As DNA, the CDR3 is TGTGCCAGCGTGGGCAGTATCTTGGTGGAAGCTTTCTTT.

At least ten counts were recorded for this clonotype. V is TRBV14 and J is TRBJ2-1, with D possibly matching TRBD2 (5 bases). There are 17 residues in the CDR3. The germline V gene has CDR1 SGHDN and CDR2 FVKESK. V dropped 0 bases and J dropped 7 bases, with 19 bases sitting between them. The CDR3 region is CASSQERRLALVNEQFF. In DNA form, the CDR3 reads TGTGCCAGCAGCCAAGAGAGGCGCCTAGCATTGGTGAATGAGCAGTTCTTC. Filled out from reference TRBV14 and TRBJ2-1, the complete variable domain reads EAGVTQFPSHSVIEKGQTVTLRCDPISGHDNLYWYRRVMGKEIKFLLHFVKESKQDESGMPNNRFLAERTGGTYSTLKVQPAELEDSGVYFCASSQERRLALVNEQFFGPGTRLTVL.

This clonotype showed up many times. The genes are TRBV20-1 and TRBJ1-5; D unclear. Deletions cut 1 base from V and 3 bases from J, with 10 bases between. The germline gives CDR1 DFQATT, CDR2 SNEGSKA (reference sequence). The CDR3 is 14 amino acids. The CDR3 DNA reads as TGCAGTGCTAGAGGTTTAACAGCCAATCAGCCCCAGCATTTT. It translates to CSARGLTANQPQHF.

This clonotype was seen at least ten times. The genes are TRBV20-1 and TRBJ2-7; TRBD2 agrees at 7 bases. The CDR3 totals 16 residues. CDR1 and CDR2 (germline): DFQATT, SNEGSKA (reference sequence). Trimming at V came to 0 bases and at J to 2 bases, leaving 10 bases not matched to a gene. CDR3 nucleotide sequence: TGCAGTGCTAGAGACATGGCGGGGGTTCCCACCTACGAGCAGTACTTC. Its protein product is CSARDMAGVPTYEQYF.

V is TRBV9 and J is TRBJ2-1; D gene unclear. The V gene's germline CDR1 is SGDLS and CDR2 YYNGEE. The CDR3 has 13 residues. The germline V and J ends were trimmed by 0 bases and 3 bases, with 4 bases remaining between them. In nucleotides, the CDR3 is TGTGCCAGCAGCGTAGTGGACTACAATGAGCAGTTCTTC. Protein: CASSVVDYNEQFF.

The chain joins TRBV2 to TRBJ2-2; D not certain. The CDR3 has 14 amino acids. Looked up from germline, CDR1 is SNHLY and CDR2 is FYNNEI. Trimming cost V 4 bases and J 6 bases, with 12 bases left between them. CDR3 region: CASSVSDAPGELFF. CDR3 DNA: TGTGCCAGCAGTGTCTCGGACGCACCCGGGGAGCTGTTTTTT.

This clonotype has just one count. A much larger clonotype is one base distant, so this may be a read error. V gene TRBV7-2 combines with J gene TRBJ1-1; D unclear. Germline V gives CDR1 SGHTA, CDR2 FQGNSA. This CDR3 has 13 amino acids. CDR3 DNA: TGTGCCAACAGCTTACGACTTTACACTGAAGCTTTCTTT. Translating it yields CANSLRLYTEAFF.

This rearrangement joins TRBV11-2 to TRBJ2-1; 9 bases line up with TRBD2. The CDR3 has 14 amino acids. The germline CDR1 and CDR2 sequences are SGHAT and FQNNGV. V shed 5 bases and J 3 bases; nucleotides not matched to a gene: 2. The CDR3 sequence: CASSTSGYYNEQFF. The CDR3 nucleotides are TGTGCCAGCAGCACTAGCGGGTACTACAATGAGCAGTTCTTC.

In its sample, this clonotype was seen many times. The J gene is TRBJ2-3, the V gene TRBV5-1, with 9 bases identical to TRBD2. CDR1 and CDR2 (germline): SGHRS, YFSETQ. CDR3 length: 16 amino acids. V was clipped by 2 bases and J by 6 bases; unmatched bases: 10. The CDR3 DNA is TGCGCCAGCAGCTTAGAGCATAGCGGGAGCGGGGATACGCAGTATTTT. Residues: CASSLEHSGSGDTQYF.

Many counts were recorded for this clonotype. The rearrangement joins TRBV27 to TRBJ1-5; 7 nucleotides agree with TRBD1. Germline V gene data show CDR1 as MNHEY and CDR2 as SMNVEV (reference sequence). The J segment lost 0 bases and the V segment lost 4 bases, leaving 9 bases of the junction unmatched. The CDR3 is 17 amino acids. The CDR3 region is CASSSHRDRTSNQPQHF. The CDR3 coding sequence is TGTGCCAGCAGTTCCCACCGGGACAGAACTAGCAATCAGCCCCAGCATTTT.

Many counts were recorded for this clonotype. The genes are TRBV5-8 and TRBJ2-1, with TRBD1 matching over 8 bases. The CDR3 covers 14 residues. After removal of 2 bases from V and 6 bases from J, the junction contained 4 bases not matched to a gene. Germline CDR1 SGHTS, CDR2 YDEGEE. CDR3 DNA: TGTGCCAGCAGCTTTAGTACAGGGGGCAATGAGCAGTTCTTC. Its translation: CASSFSTGGNEQFF.

The table lists this clonotype with many counts. The gene calls are TRBV12-3 or TRBV12-4 and TRBJ1-1, with no clear D. The CDR3 is 13 amino acids. V was shortened by 3 bases and J by 6 bases, with 11 bases between the two germline ends. The CDR3 DNA reads as TGTGCCAGCAGTTTTCGGGATCCAGCTGAAGCTTTCTTT. Protein: CASSFRDPAEAFF.

In this sample, this clonotype turned up many times. The chain links TRBV13 to TRBJ1-6; D is undetermined. CDR3 length equals 18 residues. Trimming cost V 4 bases and J 0 bases, with 16 bases left between them. CDR1 is PRHDT, CDR2 FYEKMQ, per germline (reference sequence). This CDR3 is CASSSWATLSSYNSPLHF. CDR3 nucleotide sequence: TGTGCCAGCAGCTCCTGGGCCACCCTCAGCTCCTATAATTCACCCCTCCACTTT.